This TCR beta chain was found in a study of blood T cells in healthy people across ages. Notes on the study in general: Reliance upon unsorted PBMCs precluded definitive naive versus antigen-experienced comparison. Long-lived and aged donors differed, with more naive CD4+ cells and higher diversity in the long-lived.

Each sample used at least 6 million PBMCs. The authors ran a second PCR of 7 to 11 cycles using a sample-barcoded 5' primer and a J-beta primer mix. Carrying 12 random nucleotides, a template-switch adaptor labeled each individual cDNA molecule. Using its own MiXCR run on the 5' RACE reads, TCRdb lists one record per CDR3 protein. The top ten hold approximately 41% of the sample, which has more than 700,000 distinct CDR3 sequences, approximately 53% seen once. The CDR3 is 17 amino acids. Germline V gene data show CDR1 as SGHTA and CDR2 as FQGNSA. The V gene end was trimmed by 5 bases and the J gene end by 0 bases; junction bases not matched to a gene: 7. This clonotype was detected many times. Its antigen is not identified.

This chain joins TRBV7-2 and TRBJ2-6; 7 bases fit TRBD2. The TCR was taken from a man older than 75 in good health. The sequenced material came from blood. CDR3 nucleotides: TGTGCCAGCAGCCGTAGCGGGTCCACCTCTGGGGCCAACGTCCTGACTTTC. This codes for CASSRSGSTSGANVLTF. The variable domain in full, with the rest retrieved from reference TRBV7-2 and TRBJ2-6, is GAGVSQSPSNKVTEKGKDVELRCDPISGHTALYWYRQSLGQGLEFLIYFQGNSAPDKSGLPSDRFSAERTGGSVSTLTIQRTQQEDSAVYLCASSRSGSTSGANVLTFGAGSRLTVL.